The 9 T cell receptor beta chains listed next were all sequenced from one sample in a study of T cell responses to AZD1222 COVID-19 vaccine. The data were produced by immunoSEQ multiplex PCR, yet TCRdb's version contains in-frame clones alone and is incomplete. Of about 110,000 clones detected, around 87% appear once; the ten largest clones hold roughly 4.5%. The material sequenced was peripheral blood, taken 28 days after the second AZD1222 dose. The receptors derive from an adult who received the AZD1222 COVID-19 vaccine.

The chain has TRBV7-9 and TRBJ2-5; D tentatively reads TRBD1 or TRBD2 (5 bases each). The CDR3 extends over 13 amino acids. Germline V gene data show CDR1 as SEHNR and CDR2 as FQNEAQ (reference sequence). Trimming stripped 3 bases from V and 4 bases from J, with 9 bases between. The CDR3 spells CASSFTGGETQYF. The CDR3 DNA reads as TGTGCCAGCAGCTTCACAGGAGGAGAGACCCAGTACTTC.

DNA of the CDR3: TGCAGTGCTAGAGATATCTATGGCTACACCTTC. Translating it yields CSARDIYGYTF. The chain is built from TRBV20-1 and TRBJ1-2; D call uncertain. There are 11 residues in the CDR3. Trimming took off 0 bases at V and 4 bases at J, with 3 bases between the two ends. CDR1 is DFQATT and CDR2 is SNEGSKA in the germline V gene (reference sequence).

The gene calls are TRBV5-6 and TRBJ2-7; a possible D gene is TRBD2 (6 bases). This CDR3 is built from 12 residues. Trimming removed 4 bases at V and 3 bases at J, with 8 bases between. CDR1 is SGHDT and CDR2 is YYEEEE in the germline V gene. The CDR3 DNA sequence: TGTGCCAGCAGCAGGGACTTCTACGAGCAGTACTTC. It codes for CASSRDFYEQYF.

The chain is built from TRBV19 and TRBJ1-1; D is possibly TRBD1 (5 bases). Germline V gene data show CDR1 as LNHDA and CDR2 as SQIVND (reference sequence). This CDR3 contains 12 residues. V shed 5 bases and J shed 6 bases, with 10 bases lying between them. Written as DNA, the CDR3 is TGTGCCAGTAGTGAGAGGGGCGCTGAAGCTTTCTTT. It encodes CASSERGAEAFF.

The CDR3 sequence is CASSYSTRGFYHGYTF. The CDR3 bases are TGTGCCAGCAGTTACTCCACTCGGGGGTTCTACCATGGCTACACCTTC. This rearrangement joins TRBV6-5 to TRBJ1-2, with a tentative D call TRBD1 (5 bases). CDR3 length: 16 amino acids. Looked up from germline, CDR1 is MNHEY and CDR2 is SVGAGI. V lost 0 bases and J 6 bases, leaving 17 bases between the germline ends.

This chain uses TRBV7-8 with TRBJ1-2, with unresolved D. The CDR3 runs 10 residues. CDR1 SGHVS and CDR2 FQNEAQ come from the germline V gene. The CDR3 DNA is TGTGCGGTCGAGGACTATGGCTACACCTTC. The encoded protein is CAVEDYGYTF.

The chain combines TRBV5-1 with TRBJ2-7; D is uncertain. V was pared by 4 bases and J by 2 bases, with 4 bases between. Germline V gene sequence: CDR1 SGHRS, CDR2 YFSETQ. The CDR3 has 11 amino acids. The chain's CDR3 is CASSQAYEQYF. In DNA form, the CDR3 reads TGCGCCAGCAGCCAAGCCTACGAGCAGTACTTC.

The chain combines TRBV6-5 with TRBJ1-1; D gene ambiguous. Germline V CDR1 and CDR2: MNHEY, SVGAGI. V was trimmed by 6 bases and J by 7 bases, leaving 12 bases between them. The CDR3 loop spans 12 amino acids. The CDR3 protein is CASSRRTREAFF. The CDR3 DNA is TGTGCCAGCAGCAGAAGGACCCGTGAAGCTTTCTTT.

The chain has TRBV5-6 and TRBJ1-1; possibly TRBD1 for D (5 bases). Germline V gene lookup returns CDR1 SGHDT and CDR2 YYEEEE. V lost 4 bases and J lost 5, with 9 bases in between. The CDR3 length is 12 residues. CDR3 nucleotides: TGTGCCAGCAGCGCCGAGGGGACTGAAGCTTTCTTT. This gives the protein CASSAEGTEAFF.